The text below deals with one T cell receptor (beta chain). Its antigen is still unknown. This CDR3 contains 13 residues. Unmatched junction bases numbered 5, after V lost 7 bases and J lost 4 bases. CDR1 and CDR2 from the germline V gene are SEHNR and FQNEAQ (reference sequence). Via MiXCR, TCRdb re-called the reads, giving one row per CDR3 protein. This table has a few hundred thousand distinct CDR3 sequences, approximately 10% appearing once. The data are from a study of T cell repertoires in cytomegalovirus infection. Study-wide background: Matching HLA type, along with CMV infection, was indicated by public TCR beta signatures. The study's findings and limits: What dominated the ex vivo response were HLA-C-restricted CMV-specific TCR beta clonotypes.

Sequencing was performed on PBMCs. This chain uses TRBV7-9 with TRBJ1-1, with 8 bases aligning to TRBD1. The receptor's source is a human donor in good health (CMV status not recorded). Some clones in this sample may be carry-over from other donors' samples. CDR3 sequence: CASNGQGPTEAFF. CDR3 bases: TGTGCCAGCAACGGACAGGGACCCACTGAAGCTTTCTTT. Drawing the rest from reference TRBV7-9 and TRBJ1-1, the complete variable domain is DTGVSQNPRHKITKRGQNVTFRCDPISEHNRLYWYRQTLGQGPEFLTYFQNEAQLEKSRLLSDRFSAERPKGSFSTLEIQRTEQGDSAMYLCASNGQGPTEAFFGQGTRLTVV.